The T cell receptor (beta chain) under discussion was sequenced for a study of T cell repertoires in cytomegalovirus infection. As for the study in general: In public TCR beta signatures, there were indications of both CMV infection and matching HLA type.

Regarding this clonotype: As yet, its antigen is unknown.

The germline V gene has CDR1 SNHLY and CDR2 FYNNEI. Trimming took 6 bases from V and 0 from J, leaving 9 bases between them. The CDR3 contains 14 residues. Each CDR3 protein gets one entry after TCRdb re-called the reads with MiXCR. Found here are approximately 730,000 distinct CDR3 sequences, 30% to 40% of them singletons; the top ten hold about 20%. This specimen was cultured PBMCs, taken from culture after CMV antigen stimulation. This receptor was identified in a human donor in good health (CMV status not recorded). Some clones in this sample may be carry-over from other donors' samples. This chain connects TRBV2 to TRBJ1-5; unclear D gene. The CDR3 coding sequence is TGTGCCAGCAGCCCTAGCCCTAGCAATCAGCCCCAGCATTTT. It translates to CASSPSPSNQPQHF.